One sample yielded the 23 T cell receptor beta chains listed below, sequenced in a study of cytomegalovirus exposure and HLA in healthy donors. The PCR employed 60 Vbeta primers together with 13 Jbeta primers. The repertoire was sequenced with immunoSEQ multiplex PCR; TCRdb's copy has only in-frame clones and lacks some. This table has under 150,000 clones, roughly 9.4% appearing once. Sequencing was done on a sample of PBMCs. These receptors were collected from a male donor in good health and CMV-seronegative.

This chain connects TRBV9 to TRBJ1-4; TRBD1 matches at 8 bases. CDR3 length: 16 residues. V was pared by 0 bases and J by 8 bases, with 9 bases of the junction left unmatched. Germline CDR1 is SGDLS and CDR2 is YYNGEE. This CDR3 reads CASSVGTGLAGEKLFF. CDR3 DNA: TGTGCCAGCAGCGTAGGGACAGGGCTAGCAGGGGAAAAACTGTTTTTT.

The chain links TRBV5-4 to TRBJ1-4; tentative D call: TRBD1 (5 bases). The CDR3 consists of 15 residues. V was pared by 4 bases and J by 0 bases, with 10 bases between. Germline CDR1 is SGHNT and CDR2 is YYREEE (reference sequence). In DNA form, the CDR3 reads TGTGCCAGCAGCACCACAGGACCAACTAATGAAAAACTGTTTTTT. Translated: CASSTTGPTNEKLFF. Complete variable domain (other parts from reference TRBV5-4 and TRBJ1-4): ETGVTQSPTHLIKTRGQQVTLRCSSQSGHNTVSWYQQALGQGPQFIFQYYREEENGRGNFPPRFSGLQFPNYSSELNVNALELDDSALYLCASSTTGPTNEKLFFGSGTQLSVL.

The genes are TRBV5-8 and TRBJ2-1; 13 bases line up with TRBD2. From germline, CDR1 is SGHTS and CDR2 YDEGEE. The CDR3 loop spans 15 amino acids. J was trimmed by 12 bases and V by 3 bases; bases with no gene match: 9. The CDR3 spells CASSSGLAGVGTQFF. The CDR3 DNA follows: TGTGCCAGCAGCTCCGGACTAGCGGGAGTAGGAACGCAGTTCTTC. The full variable domain, in which reference TRBV5-8 and TRBJ2-1 provide the parts outside the CDR3, is EAGVTQSPTHLIKTRGQQATLRCSPISGHTSVYWYQQALGLGLQFLLWYDEGEERNRGNFPPRFSGRQFPNYSSELNVNALELEDSALYLCASSSGLAGVGTQFFGPGTRLTVL.

The chain links TRBV27 to TRBJ1-4; possible D gene TRBD1, 5 bases. V was trimmed by 8 bases and J by 4 bases, leaving 26 bases between them. This CDR3 spans 18 amino acids. CDR1 and CDR2 (germline): MNHEY, SMNVEV (reference sequence). The CDR3 coding sequence is TGTGCCAGCCGGGCCCTAAATAGACAGTCCTACCGTAATGAAAAACTGTTTTTT. Protein: CASRALNRQSYRNEKLFF.

In the case of this clone: Germline and junction disagree at one end, which may indicate a read error. The rearrangement uses TRBV7-7 and TRBJ1-3; the D gene is possibly TRBD1 (6 bases). CDR3 size: 15 residues. Germline CDR1 and CDR2: SSHAT and FNYEAQ (reference sequence). The CDR3 nucleotides read TGTGCTAGCAGCTTTTTGAGGGACAATGGAAACACCATATATTTT. Protein: CASSFLRDNGNTIYF. Drawing the rest from reference TRBV7-7 and TRBJ1-3, the complete variable domain is GAGVSQSPRYKVTKRGQDVTLRCDPISSHATLYWYQQALGQGPEFLTYFNYEAQPDKSGLPSDRFSAERPEGSISTLTIQRTEQRDSAMYRCASSFLRDNGNTIYFGEGSWLTVV.

This clone was counted a few times. V usage is TRBV7-2 and J usage is TRBJ2-7; 8 bases line up with TRBD2. The CDR3 runs to 15 residues. CDR1 is SGHTA, CDR2 FQGNSA, per germline. V gave up 5 bases and J gave up 2 bases; unmatched junction bases: 8. CDR3 DNA sequence: TGTGCCAGCAGCCTCGGGAGGGGGGCCCCCTACGAGCAGTACTTC. Protein: CASSLGRGAPYEQYF.

The CDR3 region is CASSYSGTVYGYTF. The CDR3 coding sequence is TGTGCCAGCAGTTACTCGGGGACAGTCTATGGCTACACCTTC. This chain uses TRBV6-5 with TRBJ1-2, with TRBD1 matching 7 bases. The CDR3 is made up of 14 amino acids. After removal of 0 bases from V and 4 bases from J, the junction contained 2 bases not matched to a gene. CDR1 is MNHEY and CDR2 is SVGAGI in the germline V gene.

The rearrangement joins TRBV6-5 to TRBJ2-7, with D possibly TRBD1 on 6 matching bases. Germline V gene sequence: CDR1 MNHEY, CDR2 SVGAGI. The V end lost 0 bases, the J end lost 4 bases, and 13 bases lay between the germline ends. The CDR3 covers 15 residues. In DNA, the CDR3 is TGTGCCAGCAGTTACTCTCGAGGGGGACCATACGAGCAGTACTTC. Its protein is CASSYSRGGPYEQYF.

This clone has more than one count but fewer than ten. The rearrangement uses TRBV10-3 and TRBJ1-4; D gene uncertain. V lost 0 bases, J lost 5 bases, and 7 bases lay in between. The CDR3 is 14 residues long. Germline loops: CDR1 ENHRY, CDR2 SYGVKD. The DNA of the CDR3 is TGTGCCATCAGTGAGTCGAGGGAAAATGAAAAACTGTTTTTT. This gives the protein CAISESRENEKLFF.

The chain combines TRBV28 with TRBJ1-2; D perhaps matches TRBD1 (6 bases). Germline V gene data show CDR1 as MDHEN and CDR2 as SYDVKM. The CDR3 extends over 16 amino acids. Trimming shortened V by 4 bases and J by 2 bases, and 17 bases separated the two germline ends. DNA of the CDR3: TGTGCCAGCAGTTCACCCCACAGGGACGGGAACTATGGCTACACCTTC. As protein: CASSSPHRDGNYGYTF.

This clone occurred a few times. The CDR3 region is CAWRTGGSFNEQFF. The CDR3, as DNA: TGTGCCTGGAGGACAGGGGGCTCGTTCAATGAGCAGTTCTTC. The chain joins TRBV30 to TRBJ2-1, with 10 bases aligning to TRBD1. The CDR3 has 14 residues. V lost 3 bases to trimming and J lost 6 bases; unmatched junction nucleotides: 5. Germline values: CDR1 GTSNPN, CDR2 SVGIG (reference sequence).

This clone appeared a few times. The chain recombines TRBV9 with TRBJ2-1; TRBD2 aligns across 9 bases. This CDR3 contains 18 residues. CDR1 is SGDLS and CDR2 is YYNGEE in the germline V gene. Germline trimming cut 0 bases from V and 0 bases from J; bases unmatched to any gene: 7. The CDR3 reads CASSVVGDSGSSYNEQFF. In DNA, the CDR3 is TGTGCCAGCAGCGTAGTAGGTGATAGCGGGAGCTCCTACAATGAGCAGTTCTTC. The variable domain in full, with the rest retrieved from reference TRBV9 and TRBJ2-1, is DSGVTQTPKHLITATGQRVTLRCSPRSGDLSVYWYQQSLDQGLQFLIQYYNGEERAKGNILERFSAQQFPDLHSELNLSSLELGDSALYFCASSVVGDSGSSYNEQFFGPGTRLTVL.

This clone was counted only a few times. V usage is TRBV5-6 and J usage is TRBJ1-5; unclear D gene. This CDR3 is built from 14 residues. The V and J ends lost 5 bases and 3 bases respectively, with 12 bases between them. Germline values: CDR1 SGHDT, CDR2 YYEEEE. The CDR3, as DNA: TGTGCCAGCAGTTCCGAGGTTTCCAATCAGCCCCAGCATTTT. Residues: CASSSEVSNQPQHF. The variable domain in full, with the rest retrieved from reference TRBV5-6 and TRBJ1-5, is DAGVTQSPTHLIKTRGQQVTLRCSPKSGHDTVSWYQQALGQGPQFIFQYYEEEERQRGNFPDRFSGHQFPNYSSELNVNALLLGDSALYLCASSSEVSNQPQHFGDGTRLSIL.

The chain is built from TRBV2 and TRBJ1-1; 7 nucleotides match TRBD1. There are 13 residues in the CDR3. After removal of 6 bases from V and 3 bases from J, the junction contained 4 bases not matched to a gene. CDR1 and CDR2 from the germline V gene are SNHLY and FYNNEI. CDR3 nucleotides: TGTGCCAGCAGCCTCGACAGGGACACTGAAGCTTTCTTT. Encoded protein: CASSLDRDTEAFF.

This clone has only a few counts. The chain uses TRBV4-3 and TRBJ1-2, with TRBD1 identical over 8 bases. In germline, CDR1 is LGHNA, CDR2 YSLEER. J gave up 6 bases and V 4 bases, and 7 bases lay outside the gene matches. This CDR3 is built from 14 residues. CDR3 DNA sequence: TGCGCCAGCAGCCTAACGACAGGGGAGGATGGCTACACCTTC. Protein: CASSLTTGEDGYTF.

This clone showed up just a few times. The gene calls are TRBV9 and TRBJ2-2, with D maybe TRBD1 (6 bases). This CDR3 region has 12 residues. V was shortened by 6 bases and J by 6 bases, with 9 bases between the two germline ends. Germline assignment: CDR1 SGDLS and CDR2 YYNGEE. CDR3 protein: CASNRVAGELFF. DNA of the CDR3: TGTGCCAGCAACAGGGTCGCCGGGGAGCTGTTTTTT. Combining the CDR3 with reference TRBV9 and TRBJ2-2 gives the whole variable domain DSGVTQTPKHLITATGQRVTLRCSPRSGDLSVYWYQQSLDQGLQFLIQYYNGEERAKGNILERFSAQQFPDLHSELNLSSLELGDSALYFCASNRVAGELFFGEGSRLTVL.

Here the CDR3 DNA reads TGTGCTAGTGGTTTGGTACCTAAGGGAGACAATGAGCAGTTCTTC. Its translation is CASGLVPKGDNEQFF. The genes are TRBV12-5 and TRBJ2-1, with D possibly matching TRBD2 (5 bases). The CDR3 is 15 residues long. Germline V lookup: CDR1 LGHNT, CDR2 FRNRAP. V was cut by 0 bases and J by 5 bases, with 11 bases left in between.

The chain carries TRBV25-1 and TRBJ1-5; tentative D call: TRBD1 (5 bases). Germline loops: CDR1 MGHDK, CDR2 SYGVNS. CDR3 size: 14 residues. With 2 bases removed from V and 1 base from J, the gap between germline ends came to 6 bases. As DNA, the CDR3 is TGTGCCAGCAGTGAAGGGGCCAGCAATCAGCCCCAGCATTTT. Translating it yields CASSEGASNQPQHF. Using reference TRBV25-1 and TRBJ1-5 for the parts outside the CDR3, the full variable domain is EADIYQTPRYLVIGTGKKITLECSQTMGHDKMYWYQQDPGMELHLIHYSYGVNSTEKGDLSSESTVSRIRTEHFPLTLESARPSHTSQYLCASSEGASNQPQHFGDGTRLSIL.

V and J are TRBV7-9 and TRBJ2-7; 7 positions agree with TRBD2. After removal of 5 bases from V and 3 bases from J, the junction contained 4 bases not matched to a gene. This CDR3 contains 13 residues. Germline V gene sequence: CDR1 SEHNR, CDR2 FQNEAQ (reference sequence). This chain's CDR3 is CASSPSGDYEQYF. CDR3 coding DNA: TGTGCCAGCAGCCCCAGCGGGGACTACGAGCAGTACTTC.

A few counts support this clone. The same CDR3 is also encoded by other DNA sequences in this sample. This rearrangement joins TRBV11-2 to TRBJ1-1; D gene unclear. Per the germline V gene, CDR1 is SGHAT and CDR2 is FQNNGV. Trimming left V 4 bases short and J 0 bases short, with 15 bases between. CDR3 length: 16 residues. CDR3 nucleotides: TGTGCCAGCAGCTGGGTCCCAGGAACCTTGAACACTGAAGCTTTCTTT. Protein: CASSWVPGTLNTEAFF.

Only a few counts were recorded for this clone. The chain combines TRBV29-1 with TRBJ2-1, with TRBD2 matching 13 bases. This CDR3 is 16 amino acids long. Looked up from germline, CDR1 is SQVTM and CDR2 is ANQGSEA. The junction had 5 bases not matched to a gene; V was cut back by 6 bases and J by 0 bases. CDR3 nucleotides: TGCAGCGTGACTAGCGGGGGGCAGAGCTCCTACAATGAGCAGTTCTTC. Its protein is CSVTSGGQSSYNEQFF.

This clone was picked up a small number of times. V and J are TRBV5-1 and TRBJ2-7; D is unclear. The CDR3 runs to 14 residues. Germline-derived CDR1 and CDR2 are SGHRS and YFSETQ. V dropped 8 bases and J dropped 3 bases, with 18 bases sitting between them. The CDR3 coding sequence is TGCGCCAGTGCATTTGGGCAGGATATCTACGAGCAGTACTTC. Protein product: CASAFGQDIYEQYF.

J is TRBJ2-1 and V is TRBV6-5; 11 bases fit TRBD1. CDR3 length equals 16 residues. With 4 bases clipped from V and 4 bases from J, the junction kept 6 bases outside the gene matches. Germline V CDR1 and CDR2: MNHEY, SVGAGI. The CDR3 DNA reads as TGTGCCAGCAGTTTATACGGACAGGGGGCTTACAATGAGCAGTTCTTC. Protein sequence: CASSLYGQGAYNEQFF.